The 29 T cell receptor beta chains reported below all come from one sample, sequenced in a study of vaccination and CD4 T cells after COVID-19. Treatment given: roughly 10-day PBMC culture with coronavirus spike peptide pools or control peptides (ViraFEST assay). No antigen is known for these receptors. With the Oncomine TCR Beta short-read assay, DNA from cultured CD4+ T cells was sequenced. TCRdb re-called the PCR reads with MiXCR, one entry per CDR3 protein. This table holds about 15,000 distinct CDR3 sequences, less than 55% found once. Sequenced sample: CD4+ T cells from blood, cultured in vitro. Receptors were obtained from a human donor who had recovered from COVID-19.

The table lists this clonotype with a few counts. The chain recombines TRBV11-2 with TRBJ1-1; D uncertain. CDR1 is SGHAT, CDR2 FQNNGV, per germline. Trimming cost V 5 bases and J 0 bases, with 7 bases left between them. This CDR3 comprises 13 residues. The CDR3 reads CASSPQLNTEAFF. In DNA form, the CDR3 reads TGTGCCAGCAGCCCCCAACTGAACACTGAAGCTTTCTTT.

This clonotype was observed a handful of times. This CDR3 is CASLRDSGQPQHF. For the CDR3, the DNA is TGTGCCAGCCTCCGGGACAGTGGACAGCCCCAGCATTTT. The chain is built from TRBV6-1 and TRBJ1-5; the match to TRBD1 covers 7 bases. V lost 8 bases, J lost 7 bases, and 8 bases stayed unmatched. The CDR3 contains 13 residues. Per germline, CDR1 MNHNS and CDR2 SASEGT.

The chain uses TRBV19 and TRBJ2-1; 12 nucleotides match TRBD2. Trimming cost V 2 bases and J 8 bases; bases outside gene matches: 7. Germline lookup yields CDR1 LNHDA and CDR2 SQIVND (reference sequence). This CDR3 has 16 amino acids. Here the CDR3 DNA reads TGTGCCAGTAGTATACGGGGGCTAGCGGGAGGGGATGAGCAGTTCTTC. This gives the protein CASSIRGLAGGDEQFF. Complete variable domain (other parts from reference TRBV19 and TRBJ2-1): DGGITQSPKYLFRKEGQNVTLSCEQNLNHDAMYWYRQDPGQGLRLIYYSQIVNDFQKGDIAEGYSVSREKKESFPLTVTSAQKNPTAFYLCASSIRGLAGGDEQFFGPGTRLTVL.

This clonotype has more than one count but fewer than ten. The chain is built from TRBV7-9 and TRBJ1-6; 10 positions agree with TRBD1. The CDR3 is 14 amino acids. Germline values: CDR1 SEHNR, CDR2 FQNEAQ (reference sequence). The V and J ends lost 2 bases and 11 bases, in that order; junction bases with no gene match: 3. Here the CDR3 reads CASSLWDRGAPLHF. In nucleotides, the CDR3 is TGTGCCAGCAGCTTATGGGACAGGGGAGCACCCCTCCACTTT.

The CDR3 DNA sequence: TGCAGTGCTAGTGATGATCCGGGCTATGGCTACACCTTC. Residues: CSASDDPGYGYTF. The genes are TRBV20-1 and TRBJ1-2; D unresolved. From germline, CDR1 is DFQATT and CDR2 SNEGSKA (reference sequence). CDR3 length equals 13 residues. With 3 bases removed from V and 4 bases from J, the gap between germline ends came to 12 bases.

CDR3 amino acids: CASLGTGKSGRGIDTQYF. CDR3 nucleotides: TGTGCCAGCTTGGGGACCGGGAAAAGCGGGAGAGGAATAGATACGCAGTATTTT. This chain uses TRBV27 with TRBJ2-3, with 8 bases lining up with TRBD2. The CDR3 runs to 18 residues. Germline lookup yields CDR1 MNHEY and CDR2 SMNVEV (reference sequence). J was trimmed by 5 bases and V by 8 bases; bases with no gene match: 21.

The V call is TRBV6-1, the J call TRBJ2-7; D possibly corresponds to TRBD2 (5 bases). The germline V and J ends were trimmed by 2 bases and 5 bases, with 7 bases remaining between them. This CDR3 is 12 amino acids long. Germline CDR1 and CDR2: MNHNS and SASEGT. Here the CDR3 DNA reads TGTGCCAGCAGTGAAAACGGGGACGAGCAGTACTTC. It is translated as CASSENGDEQYF.

This rearrangement joins TRBV4-3 to TRBJ1-2; D uncertain. This CDR3 comprises 15 residues. Germline-derived CDR1 and CDR2 are LGHNA and YSLEER. V lost 0 bases, J lost 0 bases, and 8 bases lay in between. DNA of the CDR3: TGCGCCAGCAGCCAAGATAGGGAAGCTAACTATGGCTACACCTTC. It is translated as CASSQDREANYGYTF.

Comments on this clonotype: Sequence at one end of the junction differs from germline and may be a read error. The CDR3 region has the DNA TGTGCCAGCAGTTTATCTGGATTGGAGGGGCTAGCGGGAGGATCGGGCCAAGGGACCCAGTACTTC. This encodes CASSLSGLEGLAGGSGQGTQYF. This chain joins TRBV27 and TRBJ2-5; the match to TRBD2 covers 11 bases. CDR1 is MNHEY and CDR2 is SMNVEV in the germline V gene (reference sequence). The CDR3 extends over 22 amino acids.

The rearrangement uses TRBV3-1 and TRBJ1-5, with a possible D match to TRBD1 (6 bases). Between the trimmed V and J ends, which lost 0 bases and 11 bases, there was a span of 14 bases. The germline gives CDR1 LGHDT, CDR2 YNNKEL (reference sequence). CDR3 length equals 14 residues. The CDR3 is CASSQDGTLSAQHF. The CDR3 DNA reads as TGTGCCAGCAGCCAAGATGGGACATTATCAGCCCAGCATTTT. Looking up the rest from reference TRBV3-1 and TRBJ1-5 gives the full variable domain: DTAVSQTPKYLVTQMGNDKSIKCEQNLGHDTMYWYKQDSKKFLKIMFSYNNKELIINETVPNRFSPKSPDKAHLNLHINSLELGDSAVYFCASSQDGTLSAQHFGDGTRLSIL.

CDR3 bases: TGCAGTCCGAGGGGCTCGACCTACGAGCAGTACTTC. Its protein is CSPRGSTYEQYF. This chain joins TRBV20-1 and TRBJ2-7; D tentatively reads TRBD1 or TRBD2 (5 bases each). The CDR3 sequence is 12 residues long. CDR1 is DFQATT, CDR2 SNEGSKA, per germline (reference sequence). Trimming shortened V by 8 bases and J by 2 bases, and 13 bases separated the two germline ends.

The V call is TRBV12-3 or TRBV12-4, the J call TRBJ2-1; TRBD2 aligns across 9 bases. V dropped 7 bases and J dropped 10; count of bases not matched to a gene: 11. This CDR3 spans 14 amino acids. DNA of the CDR3: TGTGCCAGCAATCGTTTAGCGGGAGTGGGGGAGCAGTTCTTC. Residues: CASNRLAGVGEQFF.

Regarding this clonotype: The junction differs from germline at one of its ends, possibly a read error. The chain links TRBV6-1 to TRBJ1-6, with 7 bases lining up with TRBD1. This CDR3 has 14 amino acids. Per the germline V gene, CDR1 is MNHNS and CDR2 is SASEGT. CDR3 sequence: CVSTPRTGTSPLHF. CDR3 DNA: TGTGTCAGCACCCCCCGGACAGGAACATCACCCCTCCACTTT.

The chain joins TRBV19 to TRBJ2-2, with D possibly matching TRBD1 (5 bases). The CDR3 has 14 residues. Trimming stripped 6 bases from V and 1 base from J, with 9 bases between. Germline CDR1 is LNHDA and CDR2 is SQIVND (reference sequence). The CDR3: CASRETVNTGELFF. CDR3 DNA sequence: TGTGCCAGTAGGGAGACAGTGAACACCGGGGAGCTGTTTTTT.

The chain recombines TRBV7-9 with TRBJ1-2; 11 bases match TRBD1. The CDR3 consists of 15 residues. Germline CDR1 is SEHNR and CDR2 is FQNEAQ (reference sequence). Trimming at V came to 5 bases and at J to 2 bases, leaving 4 bases not matched to a gene. The CDR3 reads CASSQRTGGNYGYTF. The CDR3 DNA follows: TGTGCCAGCAGCCAGAGGACAGGGGGCAACTATGGCTACACCTTC.

This chain uses TRBV10-1 with TRBJ2-1; possibly TRBD2 for D (7 bases). Germline CDR1 WNHNN, CDR2 SYGVQD (reference sequence). This CDR3 has 16 residues. The V and J ends lost 4 bases and 4 bases respectively, with 17 bases between them. The CDR3 bases are TGCGCCAGCAGTGGCATGGGGGCTAGCGGATACAATGAGCAGTTCTTC. Its protein product is CASSGMGASGYNEQFF.

The rearrangement uses TRBV6-2 or TRBV6-3 and TRBJ1-1; no firm D call. The CDR3 is made up of 15 amino acids. Trimming shortened V by 0 bases and J by 0 bases, and 8 bases separated the two germline ends. CDR1 and CDR2 from the germline V gene are MNHEY and SVGEGT. The DNA for the CDR3 is TGTGCCAGCAGTTACTCCGGTCTCATGAACACTGAAGCTTTCTTT. It codes for CASSYSGLMNTEAFF.

This chain connects TRBV6-1 to TRBJ2-7, with 7 bases fitting TRBD2. Germline CDR1 MNHNS, CDR2 SASEGT. The CDR3 length is 15 residues. The junction had 12 bases not matched to a gene; V was cut back by 7 bases and J by 3 bases. The CDR3 DNA is TGTGCCAGCACTTCACCGGGAGGAGCTTACTACGAGCAGTACTTC. The encoded protein is CASTSPGGAYYEQYF.

The sample holds a few counts of this clonotype. One end of the junction is discordant with germline, which a read error may explain. The chain has TRBV7-9 and TRBJ2-5; TRBD2 agrees at 11 bases. In germline, CDR1 is SEHNR, CDR2 FQNEAQ (reference sequence). The CDR3 runs to 14 residues. The CDR3 bases are TGTGCCAGCACCTTACTAGCGGGAGTGGAGACCCAGTACTTC. Translated, it gives CASTLLAGVETQYF.

This clonotype was counted only a few times. The V call is TRBV7-2, the J call TRBJ1-2; TRBD1 matches at 7 bases. Germline lookup yields CDR1 SGHTA and CDR2 FQGNSA. The J segment lost 3 bases and the V segment lost 5 bases, leaving 3 bases of the junction unmatched. The CDR3 is made up of 13 amino acids. DNA for the CDR3: TGTGCCAGCAGCCGGGACAGCTACTATGGCTACACCTTC. Protein sequence: CASSRDSYYGYTF.

The chain employs TRBV20-1 and TRBJ2-4; 8 bases match TRBD2. The CDR3 spans 14 residues. Germline V gene data show CDR1 as DFQATT and CDR2 as SNEGSKA (reference sequence). After removal of 0 bases from V and 5 bases from J, the junction contained 3 bases not matched to a gene. The CDR3 loop is CSARDRGGENIQYF. The CDR3, as DNA: TGCAGTGCTAGAGATCGGGGGGGGGAAAACATTCAGTACTTC.

The CDR3 DNA is TGTGCCATCAGTGAGCGACGGAGACAGGGGCTGAACACTGAAGCTTTCTTT. This encodes CAISERRRQGLNTEAFF. This chain uses TRBV10-3 with TRBJ1-1, with 8 bases aligning to TRBD1. This CDR3 comprises 17 residues. The V gene end was trimmed by 2 bases and the J gene end by 0 bases; junction bases not matched to a gene: 8. Germline values: CDR1 ENHRY, CDR2 SYGVKD.

V usage is TRBV20-1 and J usage is TRBJ2-7, with 9 bases matching TRBD2. Germline CDR1 DFQATT, CDR2 SNEGSKA (reference sequence). J lost 6 bases, V lost 2 bases, and 8 bases had no gene match. The CDR3 covers 14 residues. CDR3 in DNA: TGCAGTGCTAGATCTCCGGGACTAGCATCCGAGCAGTACTTC. It is translated as CSARSPGLASEQYF.

The CDR3 DNA is TGTGCCAGCAGCCTACAGGGTAGGACTAATCAGCCCCAGCATTTT. Translating it yields CASSLQGRTNQPQHF. The V gene is TRBV7-2, the J gene TRBJ1-5; D perhaps matches TRBD1 (6 bases). V was shortened by 5 bases and J by 4 bases, with 15 bases between the two germline ends. Germline CDR1 SGHTA, CDR2 FQGNSA. The CDR3 runs 15 residues.

This clonotype is medium-sized in the sample. The V and J genes are TRBV6-4 and TRBJ2-7; D remains ambiguous. The CDR3 spans 15 residues. Deletions cut 2 bases from V and 2 bases from J, with 13 bases between. Germline CDR1 and CDR2: MRHNA and SNTAGT. Here the CDR3 reads CASSDPTLRTYEQYF. The CDR3 DNA sequence: TGTGCCAGCAGTGACCCTACTCTCCGCACCTACGAGCAGTACTTC.

The chain has TRBV6-2 or TRBV6-3 and TRBJ1-5; D unclear. The length of the CDR3 is 13 residues. Between the trimmed V and J ends, which lost 2 bases and 7 bases, there was a span of 9 bases. Germline-derived CDR1 and CDR2 are MNHEY and SVGEGT. The CDR3 nucleotides read TGTGCCAGCAGTTACGGACCAGGCCAGCCCCAGCATTTT. Protein: CASSYGPGQPQHF.

This clonotype came up a few times. The rearrangement links TRBV11-3 to TRBJ2-3; the D gene could be TRBD1 or TRBD2 (5 bases each). Trimming pared 4 bases from V and 0 bases from J, leaving 14 bases between. The CDR3 loop spans 16 amino acids. The germline V gene encodes CDR1 SGHNT and CDR2 YENEEA. CDR3 residues: CASSWGRSSSTDTQYF. CDR3 nucleotide sequence: TGTGCCAGCAGCTGGGGACGGAGTAGTAGCACAGATACGCAGTATTTT.

The CDR3 DNA follows: TGTGCCAGCAGCTCGTTTAGCGGGTTTTCGAACACCGGGGAGCTGTTTTTT. Its protein product is CASSSFSGFSNTGELFF. The chain joins TRBV7-7 to TRBJ2-2; 7 bases agree with TRBD2. This CDR3 has 17 amino acids. The germline V gene encodes CDR1 SSHAT and CDR2 FNYEAQ (reference sequence). Trimming removed 4 bases from V and 0 bases from J; junction bases left unmatched: 8.

The genes are TRBV24-1 and TRBJ2-1, with 9 bases that match TRBD2. With V trimmed by 9 bases and J by 5 bases, 10 bases remained unmatched. Germline V gene data show CDR1 as KGHDR and CDR2 as SFDVKD. The length of the CDR3 is 15 residues. CDR3 in amino acids: CATRVAGGRNNEQFF. The CDR3 DNA sequence: TGTGCCACCCGAGTGGCGGGAGGGAGGAACAATGAGCAGTTCTTC.